This TCR beta chain was recovered during a study of blood T cells in healthy people across ages (dated by TCRdb to 2013 to 2016). Regarding the study in general: In model experiments, template switching captured roughly one uniquely barcoded TCR beta cDNA molecule for every two T cells. Age-related changes in TCR beta repertoire diversity were measured in the study by deep sequencing normalized with unique cDNA molecular identifiers. The donors were split into four age groups: young (average 16 years), middle-aged (around 40), aged (about 62) and long-lived (approximately 80). To avoid experimental bias, donors of different ages were randomly spread across the sequencing lanes. Using the same blood draw, the study looked at two additional independent replicas of 1 million unique cDNA reads for two donors, one aged 18 to 29 and the other aged 80 or older. The paper as a whole reports these results and caveats: Conclusive comparison of naive and antigen-experienced compartments was prevented by the profiling of bulk unsorted PBMCs. As age increased, observed TCR beta diversity per million T cells dropped in a roughly linear way, and a significant reduction was already evident by age 40. Estimates of total diversity based on one million sequenced T cells were regarded as lower bounds and as underestimates. The percentage of naive T cells measured by flow cytometry correlated strongly with observed TCR beta diversity. The CMV infection status of donors was not known, potentially confounding age-related changes in expanded clonotypes. Compared with the aged group, more naive CD4+ T cells, fewer expanded clones and increased TCR diversity were shown by the long-lived group, suggesting age selection.

Inclusive of the bounding cysteine and phenylalanine, the CDR3 is 16 residues long. The sequence is cut down to CDR3 DNA, 48 bases in frame from base 1. Trimming at the junction amounts to 4 bases on V and 3 bases on J, and the germline ends lie 18 bases apart. Reading the germline V gene gives CDR1 MNHEY and CDR2 SVGAGI. This clonotype was seen a handful of times. The specificity of this receptor is unknown. No base-level quality is on record; no much larger clone is a single base apart. The protocol used for the library was 5' RACE. The sequencing machine was an Illumina HiSeq 2500. A second PCR of about 6 to 12 cycles was performed with a sample-barcoded 5' primer and a J-beta primer mix. A template-switch 5' adaptor carrying 12 random nucleotides introduced a unique molecular identifier onto each TCR beta cDNA molecule. Each sample yielded at least 2.5 million CDR3-containing paired-end reads. All of the RNA was converted into first-strand cDNA using the Mint cDNA synthesis kit, with a TRBC-specific oligonucleotide serving as the primer. All cDNA was treated with uracil-DNA glycosylase and then went through a first 18-cycle PCR with the universal primers M1SS and BC2_uni_R. Per the authors' processing: For normalization, 1 million high-quality reads were randomly selected from each sample, with every read carrying a distinct molecular identifier. Reads with shared molecular identifiers were discarded instead of being binned into consensus sequences. MiTCR, set to a Q25 quality threshold and the strictest error-elimination algorithm, was used for CDR3 identification, clonotype clustering and error correction. A nonparametric unseen species model using Euler transformation provided a lower-bound estimate of total TCR beta diversity. TCRdb passed the public sequencing reads through fastp at Q25 and MiXCR, retaining productive beta sequences. Rows with a matching CDR3 protein are joined into one entry that keeps the most common DNA and genes. Clone size and V and J calls follow TCRdb, not the original study. The sample data list 1.5 million to 2 million distinct CDR3 sequences, and about 49% of these were observed just once. About 2.1% of the sample is in the top ten clones.

Donors were about 36 systemically healthy Caucasian individuals from Russia aged roughly 6 to 90 years. Each donor gave 8 to 10 milliliters of peripheral blood, drawn into EDTA-treated Vacutainer tubes. PBMCs were isolated by Ficoll-Paque density-gradient centrifugation, with at least 6 million obtained per sample. Trizol reagent was used to extract total RNA from the PBMCs, yielding at least 5 micrograms per sample. The percentages of naive CD45RAhigh/CD27high T cells were determined by flow cytometry on a PBMC aliquot from every donor. Source material: blood. Recombination linked TRBV6-5 to TRBJ2-5; confidence is insufficient to name the D gene. The sequence was obtained from a woman between 40 and 55 years old in good health. The CDR3 sequence is CASSLLQSAFEETQYF. The sequence in DNA is TGTGCCAGCAGTTTGCTCCAGTCTGCTTTCGAAGAGACCCAGTACTTC.